This entry lists 5 T cell receptor beta chains sequenced from one sample in a study of blood T cell repertoires in COVID-19. The protocol was immunoSEQ multiplex PCR, while the TCRdb copy is restricted to in-frame clones and leaves out a portion. The repertoire includes 260,000 or so clones, roughly four fifths of them detected once, and approximately 4.5% sits in the top ten. The sample comprised peripheral blood. These receptor sequences come from a woman in her 70s with acute or convalescent COVID-19.

The V gene is TRBV4-2, the J gene TRBJ1-2; TRBD1 aligns across 7 bases. Germline values: CDR1 LGHNA, CDR2 YNFKEQ. Germline trimming cut 0 bases from V and 8 bases from J; bases unmatched to any gene: 15. This CDR3 region has 17 residues. The CDR3 loop is CASSQDRFGTAVGGYTF. CDR3 DNA sequence: TGTGCCAGCAGCCAAGATCGGTTCGGGACAGCAGTAGGCGGCTACACCTTC.

The chain uses TRBV5-1 and TRBJ1-1; 7 nucleotides agree with TRBD1. The CDR3 totals 14 residues. V lost 4 bases to trimming and J lost 2 bases; unmatched junction nucleotides: 5. CDR1 is SGHRS, CDR2 YFSETQ, per germline. The CDR3 region is CASSGRQGNTEAFF. The CDR3 nucleotides read TGCGCCAGCAGCGGAAGACAGGGAAACACTGAAGCTTTCTTT.

The chain joins TRBV3-1 (or the pseudogene TRBV3-2) to TRBJ2-1; TRBD2 agrees at 9 bases. After removal of 1 base from V and 4 bases from J, the junction contained 17 bases not matched to a gene. This CDR3 region has 20 residues. From germline, CDR1 is LGHDT and CDR2 YNNKEL (reference sequence). The CDR3, as DNA: TGTGCCAGCAGCCAAGGTACGGCGCGGGGGGGCCGGCGCTTTTACAATGAGCAGTTCTTC. Its translation: CASSQGTARGGRRFYNEQFF.

The chain links TRBV10-3 to TRBJ1-2; the match to TRBD1 covers 7 bases. CDR3 length equals 15 residues. V lost 4 bases, J lost 7 bases, and 12 bases stayed unmatched. Per germline, CDR1 ENHRY and CDR2 SYGVKD. The CDR3, as DNA: TGTGCCATCAGTGGGGCCGGGACAGCTAATCTTGGCTACACCTTC. Its translation is CAISGAGTANLGYTF.

Here the CDR3 reads CASSTSSGGWDNEQFF. The CDR3, as DNA: TGTGCCAGCAGCACCTCTAGCGGGGGGTGGGACAATGAGCAGTTCTTC. J is TRBJ2-1 and V is TRBV21-1; the table's D call, TRBD2, was not checked against the DNA. TRBV21-1 has pseudogene status. The CDR3 runs 16 residues.